Shown below are 7 T cell receptor beta chains from a single sample sequenced in a study of T cell responses to AZD1222 COVID-19 vaccine. Clones were sequenced by immunoSEQ multiplex PCR, and TCRdb holds only the in-frame ones, with some missing. The sample holds about 160,000 clones; more than 75% are singletons and the top ten take over 4%. The material sequenced was peripheral blood, taken 28 days after the second AZD1222 dose. Receptors originate from an adult who received the AZD1222 COVID-19 vaccine.

The chain employs TRBV2 and TRBJ1-5, with D unresolved. Trimming took off 5 bases at V and 0 bases at J, with 17 bases between the two ends. The CDR3 spans 17 residues. CDR1 is SNHLY and CDR2 is FYNNEI in the germline V gene. CDR3 amino acids: CASSWRTQSHSNQPQHF. CDR3 DNA sequence: TGTGCCAGCAGTTGGAGGACGCAGAGCCATAGCAATCAGCCCCAGCATTTT.

This clone was observed at least ten times. The same CDR3 arises from other DNA sequences in this sample as well. This chain uses TRBV29-1 with TRBJ1-1; TRBD1 aligns across 8 bases. V trimming: 6 bases; J trimming: 5 bases; junction bases outside the gene matches: 5. The CDR3 sequence is 12 residues long. The germline gives CDR1 SQVTM, CDR2 ANQGSEA. The CDR3 region is CSVGTGETEAFF. In nucleotides, the CDR3 is TGCAGCGTAGGGACAGGAGAAACTGAAGCTTTCTTT.

The chain joins TRBV29-1 to TRBJ2-3, with 12 bases lining up with TRBD2. The germline CDR1 and CDR2 sequences are SQVTM and ANQGSEA. Trimming cost V 5 bases and J 4 bases; bases outside gene matches: 10. This CDR3 has 16 residues. The CDR3 DNA sequence: TGCAGCGTTTCTAGCGGGGGGGCCTTTCGCTCAGATACGCAGTATTTT. Protein: CSVSSGGAFRSDTQYF.

The chain recombines TRBV3-1 (or the pseudogene TRBV3-2) with TRBJ1-6; perhaps TRBD1 as D (5 bases). Germline values: CDR1 LGHDT, CDR2 YNNKEL (reference sequence). The CDR3 runs 13 residues. The V end was cut by 1 base, the J end by 14 bases, with 12 bases between. The CDR3 is CASSQGNRGTLHF. The CDR3 DNA is TGTGCCAGCAGCCAAGGGAATAGGGGCACCCTCCACTTT.

The rearrangement uses TRBV5-1 and TRBJ1-3; no firm D call. Germline values: CDR1 SGHRS, CDR2 YFSETQ. There are 15 residues in the CDR3. The ends were cut back, 1 base at V and 2 bases at J, with 10 bases in the middle. The CDR3 here is CASSLLGFAGNTIYF. The CDR3 DNA is TGCGCCAGCAGCTTGTTGGGCTTTGCTGGAAACACCATATATTTT.

CDR3 sequence: CSVNRGRGGYTF. CDR3 sequence (DNA): TGCAGCGTAAATCGTGGGCGGGGCGGCTACACCTTC. The chain recombines TRBV29-1 with TRBJ1-2; tentatively, D is TRBD1 (5 bases). Germline lookup yields CDR1 SQVTM and CDR2 ANQGSEA. The CDR3 contains 12 residues. V was clipped by 6 bases and J by 8 bases, with 16 bases between them.

J is TRBJ1-2 and V is TRBV6-1; D is uncertain. Germline values: CDR1 MNHNS, CDR2 SASEGT. V was clipped by 0 bases and J by 4 bases, with 12 bases between them. The CDR3 runs to 15 residues. The CDR3 here is CASSEAKGALYGYTF. The CDR3, as DNA: TGTGCCAGCAGTGAAGCGAAGGGAGCCCTCTATGGCTACACCTTC.